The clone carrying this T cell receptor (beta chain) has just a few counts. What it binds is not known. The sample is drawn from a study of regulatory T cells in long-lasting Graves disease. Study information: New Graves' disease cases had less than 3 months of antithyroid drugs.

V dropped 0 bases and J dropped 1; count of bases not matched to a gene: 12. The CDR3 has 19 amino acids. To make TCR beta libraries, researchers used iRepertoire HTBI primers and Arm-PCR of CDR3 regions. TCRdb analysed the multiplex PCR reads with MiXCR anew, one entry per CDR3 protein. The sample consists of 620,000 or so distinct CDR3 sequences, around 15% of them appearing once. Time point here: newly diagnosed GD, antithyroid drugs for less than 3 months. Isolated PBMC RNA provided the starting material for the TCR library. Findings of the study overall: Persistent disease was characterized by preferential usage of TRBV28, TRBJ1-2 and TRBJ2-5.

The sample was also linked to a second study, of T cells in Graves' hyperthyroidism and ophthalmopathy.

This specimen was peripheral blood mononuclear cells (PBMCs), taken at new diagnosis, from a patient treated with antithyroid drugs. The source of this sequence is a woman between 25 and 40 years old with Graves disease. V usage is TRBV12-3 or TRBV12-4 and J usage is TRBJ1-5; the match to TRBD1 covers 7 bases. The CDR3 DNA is TGTGCCAGCAGTTTAGCAAGACAGGGAAGATTTTTAAGCAATCAGCCCCAGCATTTT. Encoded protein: CASSLARQGRFLSNQPQHF.